This T cell receptor beta chain stems from a study of blood T cells in healthy people across ages. The sample, roughly 9.1 milliliters of peripheral blood, was drawn from each donor. A second 7 to 11 cycle PCR used barcoded and J-beta primers. There were at least 3 million CDR3-containing paired-end reads obtained from each sample. TCRdb reprocessed the 5' RACE reads with MiXCR, giving one entry per CDR3 protein. This sample carries fewer than 800,000 distinct CDR3 sequences, roughly 49% of them seen once, and the ten largest clones take roughly a third. The sample consisted of blood. This TCR came from a woman aged 60 to 75 in good health.

CDR3 bases: TGTGCCAGCAGTGAGAGAATCCCGAACTACAATGAGCAGTTCTTC. Its protein is CASSERIPNYNEQFF. This chain uses TRBV7-9 with TRBJ2-1; D gene ambiguous. Germline CDR1 reads SEHNR; CDR2 reads FQNEAQ (reference sequence). Trimming shortened V by 6 bases and J by 3 bases, and 15 bases separated the two germline ends. This CDR3 is 15 amino acids long.